This is a list of T cell receptor beta chains from one sample in a study of T cell changes during pregnancy in multiple sclerosis. Some clones are missing from TCRdb's copy, which holds only in-frame ones; the method was immunoSEQ multiplex PCR. The table records tens of thousands of clones, about 83% of them present only once. Specimen: CD8+ T cells from peripheral blood mononuclear cells, collected before pregnancy. These receptor sequences come from a female donor with multiple sclerosis, enrolled in a pregnancy study. Both conserved end residues are part of each CDR3. Each record gives: V gene, J gene, D gene, clone size, CDR3 DNA, CDR3 protein. The D gene is left open where the match is weak. For some rows the clone size is stated as once, few or many, or as a class when expanded; others skip it.

>TRBV14|TRBJ2-4|.|.
TGTGCCAGCAGCCCCCCGGGACTGCGAGGAGCTCAGTACTTC
CASSPPGLRGAQYF
>TRBV4-3|TRBJ1-1|.|.
TGCGCCAGCAGCCCGACATCGGGGGGCTGGAACACTGAAGCTTTCTTT
CASSPTSGGWNTEAFF
>TRBV27|TRBJ2-1|TRBD1|.
TGTGCCAGCAGCTTAGGGACAGTAGCCCCCAATGAGCAGTTCTTC
CASSLGTVAPNEQFF
>TRBV19|TRBJ2-1|.|.
TGTGCCAGTAGTCCGAGCCACCCCTTCAGAGGGAGATCCTACAATGAGCAGTTCTTC
CASSPSHPFRGRSYNEQFF
>TRBV5-1|TRBJ2-6|TRBD1|.
TGCGCCAGCAGTGGTGGACAGGGGTACTCTGGGGCCAACGTCCTGACTTTC
CASSGGQGYSGANVLTF
>TRBV28|TRBJ2-1|.|.
TGTGCCAGCAGTTTAGAGGGGACACCCTACAATGAGCAGTTCTTC
CASSLEGTPYNEQFF
>TRBV27|TRBJ1-2|.|.
TGTGCCAGCAGTTTATCGAACGGTGAATATGGCTACACCTTC
CASSLSNGEYGYTF
>TRBV5-1|TRBJ2-5|TRBD2|.
TGCGCCAGCAGCGCGGGGTGGGAGGGCCTAGAGACCCAGTACTTC
CASSAGWEGLETQYF
>TRBV5-6|TRBJ2-7|TRBD2|.
TGTGCCAGCAGCGCGACTAGCGGGAGTGCCTACGAGCAGTACTTC
CASSATSGSAYEQYF
>TRBV29-1|TRBJ2-2|TRBD2|.
TGCAGCGTGGAGACTAGCCCCATCACCGGGGAGCTGTTTTTT
CSVETSPITGELFF
>TRBV9|TRBJ1-2|.|.
TGTGCCAGCAGCGAGGGGACATCCACTTCGTTTTATGGCTACACCTTC
CASSEGTSTSFYGYTF
>TRBV9|TRBJ2-1|TRBD2|few
TGTGCCAGCAGCGTAGTAGCGGGCCTTAGCTCCTACAATGAGCAGTTCTTC
CASSVVAGLSSYNEQFF
>TRBV5-1|TRBJ2-3|TRBD2|.
TGCGCCAGCAGCTTGCGGACTAGCGGCACAGATACGCAGTATTTT
CASSLRTSGTDTQYF
>TRBV28|TRBJ2-7|TRBD2|few
TGTGCCAGCAGCCCAAACGGGGGCGGGAGGGCCTTCGAGCAGTACTTC
CASSPNGGGRAFEQYF
>TRBV7-9|TRBJ2-1|TRBD2|.
TGTGCCAGCAGCACAAGGCGACTAGCGGACTACAATGAGCAGTTCTTC
CASSTRRLADYNEQFF
>TRBV19|TRBJ2-4|TRBD1|.
TGTGCCAGTAGTATAGGTAACAGGGGTGAGAACATTCAGTACTTC
CASSIGNRGENIQYF
>TRBV19|TRBJ1-2|.|.
TGTGCCAGTAGTATAAGGACAGACCACTATGGCTACACCTTC
CASSIRTDHYGYTF
>TRBV5-1|TRBJ2-7|.|.
TGCGCCAGCAGCTCTCGGGAGGGGGCCTCCTACGAGCAGTACTTC
CASSSREGASYEQYF
>TRBV5-5|TRBJ2-7|TRBD2|.
TGTGCCAGCAGCTCGGGGGGACTAGCGGGAGGGTGGTCCTACGAGCAGTACTTC
CASSSGGLAGGWSYEQYF
>TRBV6-4|TRBJ2-2|.|medium-sized
TGTGCCAGCAGTGCCGGGAACACCGGGGAGCTGTTTTTT
CASSAGNTGELFF
>TRBV15|TRBJ2-4|TRBD2|.
TGTGCCACCAGCACCGGGAGGGCCAAAAATATTCAGTACTTC
CATSTGRAKNIQYF
>TRBV6-5|TRBJ1-1|.|.
TGTGCCAGCAGTTCTATACTTACGGGGACTTTCTTT
CASSSILTGTFF
>TRBV2|TRBJ1-2|.|medium-sized
TGTGCCAGCAAACTCCGACTGGATGGCTACACCTTC
CASKLRLDGYTF
>TRBV7-3|TRBJ2-3|TRBD2|.
TGTGCCAGCAGCTACGAGCGGGGCCGCCTCGATACGCAGTATTTT
CASSYERGRLDTQYF
>TRBV5-4|TRBJ2-3|TRBD2|.
TGTGCCAGCAGCTGGACTAGCGGGAGGAGGACAGATACGCAGTATTTT
CASSWTSGRRTDTQYF
>TRBV5-4|TRBJ2-2|.|.
TGTGCCAGCAGGGGGGGTGGGGAGCTGTTTTTT
CASRGGGELFF
>TRBV13|TRBJ2-3|.|.
TGTGCCAGCAGCGCCCAACCGGGTACGCAGTATTTT
CASSAQPGTQYF
>TRBV6-5|TRBJ2-5|.|.
TGTGCCAGCAGCCTCGCCGGGACATTTCAAGAGACCCAGTACTTC
CASSLAGTFQETQYF
>TRBV10-3|TRBJ2-7|.|.
TGTGCCATCAGTGAGCCCTTAACAGGGTCGTACGAGCAGTACTTC
CAISEPLTGSYEQYF
>TRBV7-9|TRBJ2-3|.|.
TGTGCCAGCAGCTTGGACAGTGGGTACTACTCAGATACGCAGTATTTT
CASSLDSGYYSDTQYF
>TRBV6-5|TRBJ2-1|.|.
TGTGCCAGCAGCTACACTACGCACAATGAGCAGTTCTTC
CASSYTTHNEQFF
>TRBV7-7|TRBJ2-2|.|.
TGTGCTAGCAGCTTAGCGAGGAGCAGCGGGGAGCTGTTTTTT
CASSLARSSGELFF
>TRBV29-1|TRBJ2-5|.|.
TGCAGCGTTGAATCGGTGGAGACCCAGTACTTC
CSVESVETQYF
>TRBV2|TRBJ2-7|.|.
TGTGCCAGCAGCCCCACACCCCTCCCAACCGATTCCCCCTACGAGCAGTACTTC
CASSPTPLPTDSPYEQYF
>TRBV11-2|TRBJ2-3|.|.
TGTGCCAGCAGCTTAGCTCGGGGGGCGTACGGGGATACGCAGTATTTT
CASSLARGAYGDTQYF
>TRBV15|TRBJ2-7|TRBD2|.
TGTGCCACCAGCAGTCTACTAGCGGGAGTGCGGTACGAGCAGTACTTC
CATSSLLAGVRYEQYF
>TRBV11-2|TRBJ1-2|TRBD1|few
TGTGCCAGCAGCTCCCCATCACCGGGACAGGGACCTTATGGCTACACCTTC
CASSSPSPGQGPYGYTF